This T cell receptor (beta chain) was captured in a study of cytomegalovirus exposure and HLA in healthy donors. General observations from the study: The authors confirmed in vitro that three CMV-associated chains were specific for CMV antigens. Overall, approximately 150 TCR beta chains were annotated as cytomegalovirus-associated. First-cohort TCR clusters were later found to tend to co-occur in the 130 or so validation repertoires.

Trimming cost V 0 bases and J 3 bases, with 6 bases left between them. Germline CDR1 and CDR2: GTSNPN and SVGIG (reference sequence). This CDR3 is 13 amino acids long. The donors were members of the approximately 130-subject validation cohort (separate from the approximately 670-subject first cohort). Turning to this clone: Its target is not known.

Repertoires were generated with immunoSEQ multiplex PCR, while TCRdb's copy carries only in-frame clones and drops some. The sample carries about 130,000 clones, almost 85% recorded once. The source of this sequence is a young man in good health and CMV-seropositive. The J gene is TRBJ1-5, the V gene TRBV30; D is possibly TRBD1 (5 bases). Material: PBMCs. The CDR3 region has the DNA TGTGCCTGGAGTGTAGGGGCCAATCAGCCCCAGCATTTT. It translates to CAWSVGANQPQHF.